Below are 14 T cell receptor beta chains sequenced from a single sample in a study of tumor and adjacent non-tumor tissue in lung cancer. Three rounds of nested PCR, following a modified ARM-PCR protocol, produced the TCRbeta library. Using its own MiXCR run on the multiplex PCR reads, TCRdb lists one record per CDR3 protein. This table has 85,000 or so distinct CDR3 sequences, 76% appearing once. RNA was extracted from bulk tissue without any cell sorting. Distant lung tissue was collected more than 3 cm away from the tumor edge. The specimen sequenced was distant non-tumor lung tissue. All receptors derive from a woman in her 50s with non-small cell lung cancer.

Only one count was recorded for this clonotype. One end of the junction does not line up with germline, which may come from a read error. The chain joins TRBV12-3 or TRBV12-4 to TRBJ1-5; tentatively, D is TRBD1 (5 bases). The CDR3 loop spans 14 amino acids. CDR3 protein: CASSLTTGGQPQNF. The CDR3 bases are TGTGCTAGCAGCCTGACAACCGGGGGTCAGCCCCAGAATTTT.

The rearrangement uses TRBV7-8 and TRBJ1-1; maybe TRBD1 (5 bases). Germline CDR1 reads SGHVS; CDR2 reads FQNEAQ. Trimming removed 3 bases from V and 14 bases from J, with 28 bases in between. The CDR3 spans 16 residues. The CDR3 coding sequence is TGTGCCAGCAGCTTGGGCTCCCAGGGCAGAGGCACTGGAGCCTTCTTT. Translating it yields CASSLGSQGRGTGAFF.

The table lists this clonotype with many counts. The rearrangement joins TRBV12-3 or TRBV12-4 to TRBJ1-5; a weak D match, TRBD1 (5 bases). The V end was cut by 1 base, the J end by 3 bases, with 10 bases between. The CDR3 is 15 residues long. This chain's CDR3 is CASSLGDPVNQPQHF. CDR3 in DNA: TGTGCCAGCAGTTTAGGGGACCCAGTCAATCAGCCCCAGCATTTT.

In the case of this clonotype: One end of the junction is discordant with germline, which a read error may explain. The chain carries TRBV5-5 and TRBJ2-6; tentatively, D is TRBD2 (6 bases). The CDR3 covers 17 residues. From germline, CDR1 is SGHKS and CDR2 YYEKEE (reference sequence). The CDR3 protein is CTSSSEGKTSGANVLTF. CDR3 in DNA: TGTACCAGCAGCTCGGAGGGCAAGACCTCTGGGGCCAACGTCCTGACTTTC.

A word on this clonotype: The junction and the germline gene differ at one end; a read error may be behind it. The CDR3 region is CASSEETWESPPHF. The CDR3 DNA reads TGTGCCAGCAGTGAAGAGACATGGGAATCACCCCCCCACTTT. The V and J genes are TRBV6-1 and TRBJ1-6; D uncertain. There are 14 residues in the CDR3. Looked up from germline, CDR1 is MNHNS and CDR2 is SASEGT.

As concerns this clonotype: It is likely a read error, because the conserved phenylalanine at the end of the CDR3 is missing. This chain connects TRBV6-5 to TRBJ1-1; D unresolved. With 6 bases removed from V and 3 bases from J, the gap between germline ends came to 11 bases. Per germline, CDR1 MNHEY and CDR2 SVGAGI. This CDR3 is built from 13 residues. CDR3 loop: CASRNPRDTEAFL. The CDR3 nucleotides are TGTGCCAGCAGGAACCCCCGGGACACTGAAGCTTTCCTT.

A remark on this clonotype: With a much larger clone just one base away, this may be a read error. The rearrangement joins TRBV28 to TRBJ2-1; 9 bases line up with TRBD2. Germline assignment: CDR1 MDHEN and CDR2 SYDVKM. Trimming at V came to 10 bases and at J to 7 bases, leaving 8 bases not matched to a gene. This CDR3 contains 13 residues. CDR3 DNA sequence: TGTGCCATTACCGGGACTAGCATTAATGAGCAGTTCTTC. It specifies CAITGTSINEQFF.

Regarding this clonotype: One end of the junction does not line up with germline, which may come from a read error. V is TRBV20-1 and J is TRBJ2-7; a possible D gene is TRBD2 (5 bases). The CDR3 contains 14 residues. Germline assignment: CDR1 DFQATT and CDR2 SNEGSKA (reference sequence). CDR3 residues: CSTRDSRDRYGQYF. CDR3 nucleotide sequence: TGCAGTACTAGAGATTCACGGGATCGGTACGGGCAGTACTTC.

In its sample, this clonotype was seen many times. V usage is TRBV12-3 or TRBV12-4 and J usage is TRBJ2-3; no reliable D call. This CDR3 contains 12 residues. V dropped 4 bases and J dropped 2 bases, with 4 bases sitting between them. The CDR3 nucleotides read TGTGCCAGCAGTTCTTTCACAGATACGCAGTATTTT. Its protein is CASSSFTDTQYF.

This clonotype was observed at least ten times. The chain has TRBV12-3 or TRBV12-4 and TRBJ1-2; a weak D match, TRBD1 (5 bases). Trimming took off 6 bases at V and 0 bases at J, with 11 bases between the two ends. The CDR3 runs 14 residues. CDR3 nucleotide sequence: TGTGCCAGCAGCCGCGGGACGGCTAACTATGGCTACACCTTC. Translation gives CASSRGTANYGYTF.

To note about this clonotype: This clone may be a read error of a much larger clone one base away. This chain's CDR3 is CASSLQGYQPQHF. CDR3 sequence (DNA): TGTGCCAGCAGTCTCCAGGGGTATCAGCCCCAGCATTTT. The V gene is TRBV28, the J gene TRBJ1-5; D possibly corresponds to TRBD1 (6 bases). The CDR3 loop spans 13 amino acids. Germline lookup yields CDR1 MDHEN and CDR2 SYDVKM. The V end was cut by 5 bases, the J end by 5 bases, with 10 bases between.

On this clonotype: This may arise from a read error, as a much more abundant clone is one base away. The rearrangement joins TRBV5-4 to TRBJ2-1; 8 positions agree with TRBD2. V shed 4 bases and J 4 bases; nucleotides not matched to a gene: 7. This CDR3 region has 15 residues. The germline V gene encodes CDR1 SGHNT and CDR2 YYREEE (reference sequence). The CDR3 bases are TGTGCCAGCAGCGGAGAGACTAGCGTTTACAATGAGCAGTTCTTC. It encodes CASSGETSVYNEQFF.

The table lists this clonotype with a count of one. The J gene is TRBJ2-1, the V gene TRBV29-1, with 10 positions matching TRBD2. This CDR3 comprises 13 residues. Germline values: CDR1 SQVTM, CDR2 ANQGSEA. CDR3: CSANKREGGEQFF. The CDR3 DNA is TGCAGTGCCAACAAGCGGGAGGGGGGTGAGCAGTTCTTC.

This clonotype was seen at least ten times. The chain uses TRBV20-1 and TRBJ2-1; TRBD2 matches 10 bases. Trimming removed 5 bases from V and 0 bases from J; junction bases left unmatched: 7. This CDR3 is built from 16 residues. The germline CDR1 and CDR2 sequences are DFQATT and SNEGSKA (reference sequence). DNA of the CDR3: TGCAGTGCTTCCCCCCCTAGCGGGAGCTCCTACAATGAGCAGTTCTTC. The encoded protein is CSASPPSGSSYNEQFF.